One and the same sample provided the 28 T cell receptor beta chains below, sequenced in a study of early T cells in non-severe SARS-CoV-2 infection. In TCRdb, the 5' RACE reads were re-called with MiXCR into one record per CDR3 protein. This table holds about 61,000 distinct CDR3 sequences, about a tenth found once. The specimen was whole blood. These receptors were collected from an adult who was a healthcare worker with PCR-confirmed SARS-CoV-2 infection or an uninfected control (not recorded which).

Many counts were recorded for this clonotype. The chain carries TRBV5-1 and TRBJ1-2; TRBD1 might be the D (6 bases). V shed 4 bases and J shed 4 bases, with 11 bases lying between them. From germline, CDR1 is SGHRS and CDR2 YFSETQ. The CDR3 spans 13 residues. CDR3 DNA: TGCGCCAGCAGCCCGGACAGTTCCTATGGCTACACCTTC. Protein: CASSPDSSYGYTF.

This clonotype has more than one count but fewer than ten. The chain has TRBV5-1 and TRBJ2-3; TRBD2 matches at 8 bases. Per the germline V gene, CDR1 is SGHRS and CDR2 is YFSETQ. This CDR3 is built from 14 residues. The ends lost 4 bases at V and 6 bases at J; junction bases unmatched: 7. The CDR3 bases are TGCGCCAGCAGCCCGGGACTAGGGTCGGATACGCAGTATTTT. Translated: CASSPGLGSDTQYF.

This clonotype was counted many times. The chain joins TRBV3-1 to TRBJ2-6, with a weak D call TRBD1 (5 bases). The CDR3 contains 18 residues. Trimming cost V 3 bases and J 2 bases, with 17 bases left between them. Germline CDR1 is LGHDT and CDR2 is YNNKEL (reference sequence). CDR3 sequence reads: CASSQERSRVPGANVLTF. The CDR3 nucleotides read TGTGCCAGCAGCCAGGAACGGAGCAGGGTTCCTGGGGCCAACGTCCTGACTTTC.

This clonotype has a count of ten or more. The chain links TRBV27 to TRBJ1-1; maybe TRBD1 (6 bases). The CDR3 spans 15 residues. Trimming removed 4 bases at V and 5 bases at J, with 17 bases between. CDR1 is MNHEY and CDR2 is SMNVEV in the germline V gene (reference sequence). The CDR3 spells CASSWRRTAGTEAFF. The CDR3, as DNA: TGTGCCAGCAGTTGGAGGAGGACAGCGGGGACTGAAGCTTTCTTT.

This clonotype has a handful of counts. J is TRBJ1-1 and V is TRBV7-9, with D unresolved. Trimming left V 5 bases short and J 4 bases short, with 8 bases between. The CDR3 contains 12 residues. Germline CDR1 is SEHNR and CDR2 is FQNEAQ (reference sequence). The CDR3 DNA sequence: TGTGCCAGCAGCCTTTCCAGCACTGAAGCTTTCTTT. Residues: CASSLSSTEAFF.

V gene TRBV27 combines with J gene TRBJ1-2; 8 bases are a match to TRBD1. V trimming: 3 bases; J trimming: 7 bases; junction bases outside the gene matches: 4. Germline V gives CDR1 MNHEY, CDR2 SMNVEV (reference sequence). The CDR3 extends over 13 amino acids. Here the CDR3 DNA reads TGTGCCAGCAGTTTGACAGGGGACACTGGCTACACCTTC. This codes for CASSLTGDTGYTF.

The CDR3: CSAVRAYEQYF. The DNA for the CDR3 is TGCAGCGCTGTTAGGGCCTACGAGCAGTACTTC. The rearrangement links TRBV29-1 to TRBJ2-7; no clear D gene. CDR3 length: 11 amino acids. Germline CDR1 and CDR2: SQVTM and ANQGSEA. V lost 7 bases, J lost 2 bases, and 9 bases lay in between.

This clonotype showed up many times. The rearrangement links TRBV27 to TRBJ1-2, with 8 bases aligning to TRBD1. Germline assignment: CDR1 MNHEY and CDR2 SMNVEV (reference sequence). With V trimmed by 2 bases and J by 7 bases, 6 bases remained unmatched. The CDR3 runs to 14 residues. CDR3 residues: CASSLNQGAAGYTF. Here the CDR3 DNA reads TGTGCCAGCAGTTTAAATCAGGGGGCGGCTGGCTACACCTTC.

Here the CDR3 reads CSGADDYGYTF. CDR3 nucleotides: TGCAGTGGCGCCGACGACTATGGCTACACCTTC. This rearrangement joins TRBV20-1 to TRBJ1-2, with no clear D. This CDR3 contains 11 residues. Germline loops: CDR1 DFQATT, CDR2 SNEGSKA (reference sequence). V lost 7 bases and J 3 bases, leaving 9 bases between the germline ends.

The chain has TRBV6-5 and TRBJ2-1; D remains unclear. The CDR3 is 10 residues long. CDR1 and CDR2 from the germline V gene are MNHEY and SVGAGI. Deletions cut 8 bases from V and 7 bases from J, with 6 bases between. In nucleotides, the CDR3 is TGTGCCAGCGGATATAATGAGCAGTTCTTC. As protein: CASGYNEQFF.

Only a few counts were recorded for this clonotype. The chain uses TRBV10-3 and TRBJ2-7; 9 bases are shared with TRBD2. J was trimmed by 7 bases and V by 6 bases; bases with no gene match: 16. The CDR3 consists of 16 residues. The germline V gene encodes CDR1 ENHRY and CDR2 SYGVKD. The CDR3 DNA reads as TGTGCCATCAGCCCAACGACTAGCGGCGCCACTGGAGAGCAGTACTTC. Its protein product is CAISPTTSGATGEQYF.

The chain has TRBV2 and TRBJ1-1; 12 bases map to TRBD1. The germline V gene has CDR1 SNHLY and CDR2 FYNNEI. CDR3 size: 13 residues. The J segment lost 6 bases and the V segment lost 6 bases, leaving 2 bases of the junction unmatched. Written as DNA, the CDR3 is TGTGCCAGCAGGGGACAGGGGGCCGCTGAAGCTTTCTTT. This sequence encodes CASRGQGAAEAFF.

The rearrangement uses TRBV11-2 and TRBJ2-7; D possibly corresponds to TRBD1 (6 bases). This CDR3 spans 15 amino acids. Germline V gene sequence: CDR1 SGHAT, CDR2 FQNNGV. Trimming removed 2 bases from V and 3 bases from J, with 14 bases in between. The CDR3 here is CASSLTTGSYYEQYF. The CDR3 nucleotides are TGTGCCAGCAGCTTAACGACAGGAAGCTACTACGAGCAGTACTTC.

This clonotype appeared many times. The J gene is TRBJ2-2, the V gene TRBV3-1; no firm D call. This CDR3 is built from 16 residues. V gave up 0 bases and J gave up 1 base, with 9 bases separating them. Germline CDR1 and CDR2: LGHDT and YNNKEL (reference sequence). The DNA of the CDR3 is TGTGCCAGCAGCCAAGAAGGTATACTGAACACCGGGGAGCTGTTTTTT. It specifies CASSQEGILNTGELFF.

This clonotype was recorded a few times. The rearrangement links TRBV10-3 to TRBJ2-7; 8 bases map to TRBD1. Germline V gene sequence: CDR1 ENHRY, CDR2 SYGVKD. The CDR3 spans 14 residues. J was trimmed by 1 base and V by 4 bases; bases with no gene match: 3. The CDR3 bases are TGTGCCATCAGTGGGGACAGGAATTCCTACGAGCAGTACTTC. The encoded protein is CAISGDRNSYEQYF.

The count of this clonotype is one. With a much larger clone just one base away, this may be a read error. This sequence joins TRBV29-1 and TRBJ1-1, with 7 positions matching TRBD1. CDR1 is SQVTM and CDR2 is ANQGSEA in the germline V gene. The CDR3 is 13 residues long. V lost 6 bases to trimming and J lost 1 base; unmatched junction nucleotides: 5. CDR3: CSVGQRPNTEAFF. The CDR3 DNA follows: TGCAGCGTGGGACAGCGCCCGAACACTGAAGCTTTCTTT.

This clonotype came up once. The chain joins TRBV10-3 to TRBJ1-1; tentative D call: TRBD1 (5 bases). This CDR3 region has 16 residues. Germline CDR1 reads ENHRY; CDR2 reads SYGVKD. This CDR3 is CVARDQQGLQNTEAFF. CDR3 nucleotides: TGTGTCGCAAGGGACCAACAAGGGCTCCAGAACACTGAAGCTTTCTTT.

There are many counts of this clonotype. In DNA, the CDR3 is TGTGCCAGCAGCCCACACTTTAATCAGCCCCAGCATTTT. The encoded protein is CASSPHFNQPQHF. This chain uses TRBV7-2 with TRBJ1-5; D remains unclear. There are 13 residues in the CDR3. The germline V and J ends were trimmed by 5 bases and 4 bases, with 9 bases remaining between them. Germline V gives CDR1 SGHTA, CDR2 FQGNSA.

The J gene is TRBJ2-3, the V gene TRBV10-1; the D gene is possibly TRBD2 (6 bases). V was cut by 4 bases and J by 5 bases, with 13 bases left in between. This CDR3 has 14 residues. Germline CDR1 reads WNHNN; CDR2 reads SYGVQD (reference sequence). The CDR3 DNA is TGCGCCAGCAGTGTTGCGGGGCCGGGAGATACGCAGTATTTT. Encoded protein: CASSVAGPGDTQYF.

The chain recombines TRBV10-2 with TRBJ2-7, with D hard to call. The CDR3 totals 13 residues. Trimming shortened V by 4 bases and J by 0 bases, and 7 bases separated the two germline ends. Germline lookup yields CDR1 WSHSY and CDR2 SAAADI. The CDR3 nucleotides are TGCGCCAGCAGTGGAGGCCGCTCCTACGAGCAGTACTTC. Translation gives CASSGGRSYEQYF.

The V and J genes are TRBV7-9 and TRBJ1-3; possible D gene TRBD1, 6 bases. Looked up from germline, CDR1 is SEHNR and CDR2 is FQNEAQ (reference sequence). CDR3 length equals 15 residues. Between the trimmed V and J ends, which lost 1 base and 2 bases, there was a span of 9 bases. Written as DNA, the CDR3 is TGTGCCAGCAGCTTAGAGCCAGGGGCTGGAAACACCATATATTTT. Encoded protein: CASSLEPGAGNTIYF.

This clonotype was seen ten or more times. This chain joins TRBV4-3 and TRBJ1-2; weak D call: TRBD1 (6 bases). V lost 3 bases, J lost 7 bases, and 18 bases lay in between. The CDR3 totals 15 residues. Germline V lookup: CDR1 LGHNA, CDR2 YSLEER. The CDR3 region has the DNA TGCGCCAGCAGCCAGATGGGGGGCGGTTCCGCTGGCTACACCTTC. It is translated as CASSQMGGGSAGYTF.

This clonotype occurred a few times. The chain joins TRBV6-2 or TRBV6-3 to TRBJ2-4; 10 nucleotides align to TRBD1. The CDR3 spans 17 residues. Germline V gene sequence: CDR1 MNHEY, CDR2 SVGEGT. J gave up 0 bases and V 6 bases, and 8 bases lay outside the gene matches. CDR3: CASRARQGAVAKNIQYF. The CDR3 DNA is TGTGCCAGCAGAGCCCGACAGGGGGCCGTAGCCAAAAACATTCAGTACTTC.

This clonotype occurred many times. The chain recombines TRBV2 with TRBJ2-7; D may be TRBD2 (7 bases). V was cut by 0 bases and J by 4 bases, with 19 bases left in between. This CDR3 region has 17 residues. Per the germline V gene, CDR1 is SNHLY and CDR2 is FYNNEI. This chain's CDR3 is CASSEALGGRKAYEQYF. The CDR3 DNA follows: TGTGCCAGCAGTGAAGCGTTGGGGGGGCGCAAGGCATACGAGCAGTACTTC.

This clonotype ranks as medium-sized. The J gene is TRBJ2-1, the V gene TRBV12-3 or TRBV12-4; TRBD2 aligns across 10 bases. This CDR3 region has 16 residues. V was pared by 6 bases and J by 14 bases, with 19 bases of the junction left unmatched. CDR3 sequence (DNA): TGTGCCAGCAGCCCCCCCGGGAGCGGGGGGGCCGGTGTAAAGTTCTTC. Translating gives CASSPPGSGGAGVKFF.

This clonotype has a count of ten or more. The V call is TRBV11-2, the J call TRBJ1-2; D is undetermined. In germline, CDR1 is SGHAT, CDR2 FQNNGV. There are 14 residues in the CDR3. With 5 bases removed from V and 8 bases from J, the gap between germline ends came to 18 bases. The CDR3 DNA reads as TGTGCCAGCAGCCGACGACACGGCGAGGTCGGCTACACCTTC. Protein product: CASSRRHGEVGYTF. The variable domain in full, completed from reference TRBV11-2 and TRBJ1-2, reads EAGVAQSPRYKIIEKRQSVAFWCNPISGHATLYWYQQILGQGPKLLIQFQNNGVVDDSQLPKDRFSAERLKGVDSTLKIQPAKLEDSAVYLCASSRRHGEVGYTFGSGTRLTVV.

This clonotype was found many times. The chain is built from TRBV10-3 and TRBJ2-5; D is possibly TRBD1 (7 bases). Germline assignment: CDR1 ENHRY and CDR2 SYGVKD. The CDR3 extends over 15 amino acids. V was shortened by 6 bases and J by 9 bases, with 23 bases between the two germline ends. CDR3 protein: CAIREGQTFCGAQYF. In DNA form, the CDR3 reads TGTGCCATCAGAGAGGGACAGACATTCTGCGGGGCCCAGTACTTC.

In this sample, this clonotype turned up a few times. The chain carries TRBV5-6 and TRBJ1-5; D remains ambiguous. This CDR3 has 13 amino acids. V shed 2 bases and J shed 3 bases, with 6 bases lying between them. Germline loops: CDR1 SGHDT, CDR2 YYEEEE. CDR3 sequence: CASSFGDNQPQHF. CDR3 bases: TGTGCCAGCAGCTTTGGGGACAATCAGCCCCAGCATTTT.